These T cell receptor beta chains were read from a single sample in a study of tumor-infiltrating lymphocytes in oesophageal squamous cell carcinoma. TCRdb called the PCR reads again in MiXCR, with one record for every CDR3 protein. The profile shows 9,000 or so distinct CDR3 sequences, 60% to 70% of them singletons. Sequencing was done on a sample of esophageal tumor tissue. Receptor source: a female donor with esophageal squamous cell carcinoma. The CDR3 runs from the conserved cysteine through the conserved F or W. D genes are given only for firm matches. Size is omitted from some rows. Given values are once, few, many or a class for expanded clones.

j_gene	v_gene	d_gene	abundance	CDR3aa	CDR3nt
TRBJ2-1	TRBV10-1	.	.	CASSLSTLPPGNEQFF	TGCGCCAGCAGTCTCAGTACTCTCCCACCCGGGAATGAGCAGTTCTTC
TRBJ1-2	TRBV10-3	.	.	CAISGTGNYGYTF	TGTGCCATCAGTGGGACGGGAAACTATGGCTACACCTTC
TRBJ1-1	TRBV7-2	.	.	CASSLAVLPEAFF	TGTGCCAGCAGCTTAGCGGTCCTCCCTGAAGCTTTCTTT
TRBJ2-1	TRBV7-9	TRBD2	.	CASSFLAGRGANEQFF	TGTGCCAGCAGCTTCCTAGCGGGCCGTGGGGCCAATGAGCAGTTCTTC
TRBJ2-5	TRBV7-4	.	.	CASSSYRVEETQYF	TGTGCCAGCAGCTCGTACAGGGTCGAAGAGACCCAGTACTTC
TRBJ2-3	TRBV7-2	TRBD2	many	CASSTRLAGGSDTQYF	TGTGCCAGCAGCACCCGACTAGCGGGAGGGTCAGATACGCAGTATTTT
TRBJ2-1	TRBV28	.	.	CASSLLAARGNELNNEQFF	TGTGCCAGCAGTTTATTGGCCGCCAGGGGTAATGAGTTAAACAATGAGCAGTTCTTC
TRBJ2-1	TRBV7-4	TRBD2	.	CASSLGKGTNNEQFF	TGTGCCAGCAGCTTAGGAAAGGGGACTAACAATGAGCAGTTCTTC
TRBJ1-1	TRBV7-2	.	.	CASTFGGGLTEAFF	TGTGCCAGCACGTTCGGAGGGGGTTTAACTGAAGCTTTCTTT
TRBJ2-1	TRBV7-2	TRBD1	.	CASSLNRGPYEQFF	TGTGCCAGCAGCTTAAACAGGGGCCCCTACGAGCAGTTCTTC
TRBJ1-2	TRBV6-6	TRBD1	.	CASLRGTGVNYGYTF	TGTGCCAGCCTTAGGGGGACAGGGGTTAACTATGGCTACACCTTC
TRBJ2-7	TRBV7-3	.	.	CASSPTGFGEQYF	TGTGCCAGCAGCCCAACAGGGTTTGGCGAGCAGTACTTC
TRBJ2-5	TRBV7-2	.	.	CASSPAWARQETQYF	TGTGCCAGCAGCCCTGCATGGGCCCGCCAAGAGACCCAGTACTTC
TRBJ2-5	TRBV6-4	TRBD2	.	CASSLLAGGPSEQYF	TGTGCCAGCAGCCTACTAGCGGGAGGGCCTTCTGAGCAGTACTTC
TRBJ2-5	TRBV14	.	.	CASSQGVGETQYF	TGTGCCAGCAGCCAAGGTGTGGGGGAGACCCAGTACTTC
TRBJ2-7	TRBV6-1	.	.	CASSSEYRSAYEQYF	TGTGCCAGCAGTTCGGAGTATCGGTCCGCCTACGAGCAGTACTTC
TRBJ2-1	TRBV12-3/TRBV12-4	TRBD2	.	CASSQLLAGFNNEQFF	TGTGCCAGCAGCCAATTACTAGCGGGTTTTAACAATGAGCAGTTCTTC
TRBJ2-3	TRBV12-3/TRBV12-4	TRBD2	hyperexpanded	CASSPSGRKTDTQYF	TGTGCCAGCAGTCCTAGCGGGAGGAAGACAGATACGCAGTATTTT
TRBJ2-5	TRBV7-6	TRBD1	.	CASSLATGQGELGETQYF	TGTGCCAGCAGCTTAGCTACGGGACAGGGGGAGTTAGGGGAGACCCAGTACTTC
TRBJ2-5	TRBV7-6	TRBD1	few	CASKDRGETQYF	TGTGCCAGCAAGGACAGGGGAGAGACCCAGTACTTC
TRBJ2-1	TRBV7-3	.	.	CASSPETSYNEQFF	TGTGCCAGCAGTCCAGAGACCAGTTACAATGAGCAGTTCTTC
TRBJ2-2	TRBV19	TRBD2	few	CASSIVASGRAGDTGELFF	TGTGCCAGTAGTATAGTGGCTAGCGGGAGGGCCGGGGACACCGGGGAGCTGTTTTTT
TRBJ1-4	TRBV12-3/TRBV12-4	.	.	CASSPWTVSEEKLFF	TGTGCCAGCAGTCCCTGGACCGTCTCAGAAGAAAAACTGTTTTTT
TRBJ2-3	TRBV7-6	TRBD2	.	CASSSLAGVYEQYF	TGTGCCAGCAGCTCACTAGCGGGAGTTTACGAGCAGTACTTT
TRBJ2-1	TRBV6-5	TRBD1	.	CASTTGGSYNEQFF	TGTGCCAGCACCACAGGGGGATCCTACAATGAGCAGTTCTTC
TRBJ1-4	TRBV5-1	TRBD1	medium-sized	CASSLVSTGVNEKLFF	TGCGCCAGCAGCTTGGTATCGACAGGGGTTAATGAAAAACTGTTTTTT
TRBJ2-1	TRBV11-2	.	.	CASSLTPYNEQFF	TGTGCCAGCAGCTTAACCCCTTACAATGAGCAGTTCTTC
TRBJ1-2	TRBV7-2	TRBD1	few	CASSLGQGSYGYTF	TGTGCCAGCAGCCTGGGACAGGGGAGCTATGGCTACACCTTC
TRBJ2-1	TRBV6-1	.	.	CASSYDRQFF	TGTGCCAGCAGTTACGACAGACAGTTCTTC
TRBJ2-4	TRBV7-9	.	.	CASSPQTAPNEQYF	TGTGCCAGCAGCCCACAGACAGCGCCGAATGAGCAGTACTTC
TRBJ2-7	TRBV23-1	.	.	CASSQARTVDEQYF	TGCGCCAGCAGTCAAGCCAGGACCGTTGATGAGCAGTACTTC
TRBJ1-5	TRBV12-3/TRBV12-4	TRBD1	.	CASSLVGTDQPQHF	TGTGCCAGCAGTTTAGTCGGGACAGATCAGCCCCAGCATTTT
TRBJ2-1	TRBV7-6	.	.	CASSLVRTTYNEQFF	TGTGCTAGCAGCTTAGTAAGGACAACATACAATGAGCAGTTCTTC
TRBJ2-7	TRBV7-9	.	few	CASSSPGREQYF	TGTGCCAGCAGCTCTCCAGGGCGCGAGCAGTACTTC
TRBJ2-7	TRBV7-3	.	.	CASSPTGGSQAKQYF	TGTGCCAGCAGCCCGACCGGGGGCAGCCAAGCCAAGCAGTACTTC
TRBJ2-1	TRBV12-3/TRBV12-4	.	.	CASSTSGYYNEQFF	TGTGCCAGCAGTACGTCCGGGTACTACAATGAGCAGTTCTTC
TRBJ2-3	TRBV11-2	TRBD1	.	CASSLQGAQVGYF	TGTGCCAGCAGCTTACAGGGGGCGCAAGTGGGGTATTTT
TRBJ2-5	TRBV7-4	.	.	CASSLSGEETQYF	TGTGCCAGCAGCTTATCAGGGGAAGAGACCCAGTACTTC
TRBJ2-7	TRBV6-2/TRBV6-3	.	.	CASSYAGVEQYF	TGTGCCAGCAGTTACGCAGGGGTCGAGCAGTACTTC
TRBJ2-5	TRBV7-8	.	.	CASSSRTAPREYF	TGTGCCAGCAGCAGCAGGACAGCCCCCCGGGAGTACTTC
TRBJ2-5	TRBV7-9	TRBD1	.	CASSLATGVETQYF	TGTGCCAGCAGCTTAGCGACAGGGGTAGAGACCCAGTACTTC